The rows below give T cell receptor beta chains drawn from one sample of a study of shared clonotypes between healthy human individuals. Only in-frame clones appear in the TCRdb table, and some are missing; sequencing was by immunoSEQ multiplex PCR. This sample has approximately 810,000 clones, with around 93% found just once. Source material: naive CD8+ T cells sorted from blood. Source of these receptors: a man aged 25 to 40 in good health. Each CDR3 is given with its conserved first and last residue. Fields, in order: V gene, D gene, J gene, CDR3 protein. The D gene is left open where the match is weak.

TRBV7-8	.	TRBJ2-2	CASSTTENTGELFF
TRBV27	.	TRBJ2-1	CASSFAGGSYNEQFF
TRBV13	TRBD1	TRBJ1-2	CASHRQGHYGYTF
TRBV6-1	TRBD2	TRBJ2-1	CASCWTSGRMEQFF
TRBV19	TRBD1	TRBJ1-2	CASSTTGTGHYGYTF
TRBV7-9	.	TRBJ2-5	CASSLIPSWGETQYF
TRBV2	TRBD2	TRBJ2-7	CASSVTSGTNEQYF
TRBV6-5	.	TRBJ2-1	CASTPNERLNEQFF
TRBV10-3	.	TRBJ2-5	CAISESEGFKETQYF
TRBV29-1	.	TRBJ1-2	CSVDLAGVYGYTF
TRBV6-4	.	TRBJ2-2	CASSAGNTGELFF
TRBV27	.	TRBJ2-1	CASSLGIEQFF
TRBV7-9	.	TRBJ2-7	CASSSEGTEQYF
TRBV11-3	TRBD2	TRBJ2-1	CASSLEIIGRASSYNEQFF
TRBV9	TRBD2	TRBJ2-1	CASSVREGSSYNEQFF
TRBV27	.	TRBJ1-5	CASSFQGGNQPQHF
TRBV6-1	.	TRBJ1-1	CASGDNMNTEAFF
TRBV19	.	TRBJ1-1	CASSHWTRTEAFF
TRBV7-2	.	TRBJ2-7	CASSYEGGLSEQYF
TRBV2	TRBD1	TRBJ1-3	CASSRNRGSNTIYF
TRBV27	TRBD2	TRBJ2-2	CASSMVGTTRRELFF
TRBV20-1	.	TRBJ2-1	CSAPFRNEQFF
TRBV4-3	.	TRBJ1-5	CASSQERGGQPQHF
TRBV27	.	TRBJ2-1	CASSDGGEQFF
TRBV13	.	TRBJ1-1	CASSALRGYTEAFF
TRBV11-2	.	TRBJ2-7	CASSSRHGWYEQYF
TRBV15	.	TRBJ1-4	CATSPRRATNEKLFF
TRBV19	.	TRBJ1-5	CASSNPLLWGSNQPQHF
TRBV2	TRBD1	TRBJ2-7	CASEGDSSYEQYF
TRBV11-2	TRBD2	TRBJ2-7	CASSPGTSATPLSYEQYF
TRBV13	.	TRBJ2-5	CASSLGTGMPGTQYF
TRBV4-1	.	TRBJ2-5	CASSLTTGYETQYF
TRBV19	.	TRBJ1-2	CASKAEGGYTF
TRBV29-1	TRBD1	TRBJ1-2	CSVIQGLGGYTF
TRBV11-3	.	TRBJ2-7	CASSPKNTYEQYF
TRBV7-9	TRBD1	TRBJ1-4	CASSSGPGQGNEKLFF
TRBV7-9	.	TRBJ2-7	CASSPWTDYEQYF
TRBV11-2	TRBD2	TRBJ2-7	CASSLVSGAGYEQYF
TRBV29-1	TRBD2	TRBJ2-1	CSVLPPSGVYNEQFF
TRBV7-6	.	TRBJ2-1	CASSLGAAYNEQFF
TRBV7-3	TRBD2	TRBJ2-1	CASSLLAGEVNEQFF
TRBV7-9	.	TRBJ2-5	CASSPGPGQETQYF
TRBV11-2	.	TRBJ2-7	CASSQDSYEQYF
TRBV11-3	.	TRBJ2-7	CASSLAGTKYEQYF
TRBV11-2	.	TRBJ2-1	CASSLVGPREQFF
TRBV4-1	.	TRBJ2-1	CASSQAGSLYEQFF
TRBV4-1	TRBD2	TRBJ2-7	CASSPTVASGSLSYEQYF
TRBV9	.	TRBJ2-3	CASSLVGWGSTDTQYF
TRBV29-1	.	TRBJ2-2	CSVVLSTGELFF
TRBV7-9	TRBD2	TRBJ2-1	CASSAGVQFF
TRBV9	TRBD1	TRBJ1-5	CASSVLWDRGRRGQPQHF
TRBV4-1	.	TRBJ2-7	CASSGTASYEQYF
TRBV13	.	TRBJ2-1	CASSLMMVADNEQFF
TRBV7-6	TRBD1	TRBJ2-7	CASSLAPGQGLTYEQYF
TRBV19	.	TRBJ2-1	CASSIGLNEQFF
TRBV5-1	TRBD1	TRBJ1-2	CASSWDRSLGYTF
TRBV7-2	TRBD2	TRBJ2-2	CASSYGAGLTGELFF
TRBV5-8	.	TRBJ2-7	CASSLSRGESSYEQYF
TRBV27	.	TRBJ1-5	CASSLTGGHQPQHF